The table lists the clone carrying this TCR beta chain with a few counts. Its antigen is unknown. The sample comes from a study of blood T cells in healthy people across ages. Germline V gene data show CDR1 as MNHEY and CDR2 as SMNVEV (reference sequence). Trimming removed 5 bases at V and 3 bases at J, with 14 bases between. CDR3 size: 15 residues. Study conclusions and caveats: Possibly confounding the expanded clonotype changes was the fact that donor CMV status was unknown.

PCR was performed a second time for roughly 6 to 12 cycles using a sample-barcoded 5' primer and a J-beta primer mix. TCRdb processed the 5' RACE reads anew with MiXCR; each CDR3 protein has one entry. The sample has approximately 1.5 million distinct CDR3 sequences, roughly 30% seen once; the top ten hold around 10%. This TCR was recovered from a woman in her twenties or thirties in good health. The sequencing input was blood. The chain combines TRBV27 with TRBJ1-5, with D unresolved. This chain's CDR3 is CASSPIPGDNQPQHF. The CDR3 nucleotides read TGTGCCAGCAGTCCGATACCGGGAGACAATCAGCCCCAGCATTTT.